A single T cell receptor beta chain is shown here with its context. Antigen: not known. The sample comes from a study of T cells expressing NK-cell markers. Study-level background: Researchers got TCR beta repertoires out of sorted CD3+CD56+NKG2C+, CD3+CD56+NKG2C- and CD3+CD56-NKG2C+ T cells. Points from the study as a whole: These clonotypes additionally ranked first within the CD3+CD56-NKG2C+ fraction of a few donors.

The authors generated TCR beta cDNA through 5'RACE template switching with UMIs. TCRdb derives one entry per CDR3 protein from the 5' RACE reads, leaving out DNA. The sample table sets out 450,000 to 600,000 distinct CDR3 sequences. This sequence originates from a man aged 18 to 29 in good health. Sequenced material: blood T cells: a sorted CD56 or NKG2C T cell subset, CD4+ or CD8+ T cells, or bulk PBMC T cells (not recorded which).

This CDR3 is CASMGQREFTQTQYF. The chain employs TRBV28 and TRBJ2-5; the D gene TCRdb calls, TRBD2, cannot be checked with no DNA. Germline CDR1 and CDR2: MDHEN and SYDVKM. This CDR3 is 15 amino acids long.